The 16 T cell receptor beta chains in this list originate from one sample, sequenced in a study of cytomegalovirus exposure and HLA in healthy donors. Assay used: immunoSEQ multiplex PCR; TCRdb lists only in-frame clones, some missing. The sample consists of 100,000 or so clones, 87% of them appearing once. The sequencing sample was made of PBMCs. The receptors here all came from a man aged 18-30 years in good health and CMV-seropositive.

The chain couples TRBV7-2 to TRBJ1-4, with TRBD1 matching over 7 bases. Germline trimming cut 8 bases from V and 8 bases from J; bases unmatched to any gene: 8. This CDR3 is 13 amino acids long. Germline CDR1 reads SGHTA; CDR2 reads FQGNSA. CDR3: CASRTGVEEKLFF. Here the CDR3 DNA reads TGTGCCAGCCGAACAGGGGTGGAGGAAAAACTGTTTTTT.

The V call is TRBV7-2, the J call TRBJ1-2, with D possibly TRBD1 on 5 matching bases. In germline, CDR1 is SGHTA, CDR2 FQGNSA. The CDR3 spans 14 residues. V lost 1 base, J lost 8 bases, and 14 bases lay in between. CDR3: CASSLDPGLNGYTF. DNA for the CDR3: TGTGCCAGCAGCTTAGATCCAGGGTTGAACGGCTACACCTTC.

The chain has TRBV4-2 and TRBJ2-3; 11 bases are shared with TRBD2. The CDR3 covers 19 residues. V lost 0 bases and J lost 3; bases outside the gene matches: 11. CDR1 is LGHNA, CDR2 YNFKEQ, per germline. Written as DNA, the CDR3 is TGTGCCAGCAGCCAAGATGAGGGTAGCGGGGGGGCCTGGACAGATACGCAGTATTTT. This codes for CASSQDEGSGGAWTDTQYF.

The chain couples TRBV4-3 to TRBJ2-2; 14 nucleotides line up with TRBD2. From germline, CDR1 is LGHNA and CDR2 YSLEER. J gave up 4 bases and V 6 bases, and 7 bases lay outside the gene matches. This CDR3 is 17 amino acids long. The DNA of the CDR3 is TGCGCCAGCAGACCTGGGACTAGCGGGAGAATCACCGGGGAGCTGTTTTTT. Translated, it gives CASRPGTSGRITGELFF.

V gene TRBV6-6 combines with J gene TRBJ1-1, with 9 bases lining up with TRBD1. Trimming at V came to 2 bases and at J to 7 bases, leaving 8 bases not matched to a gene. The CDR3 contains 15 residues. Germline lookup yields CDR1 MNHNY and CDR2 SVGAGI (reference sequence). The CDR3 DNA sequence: TGTGCCAGCAGTTACGTTGACAGGGGGTTTATTGAAGCTTTCTTT. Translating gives CASSYVDRGFIEAFF.

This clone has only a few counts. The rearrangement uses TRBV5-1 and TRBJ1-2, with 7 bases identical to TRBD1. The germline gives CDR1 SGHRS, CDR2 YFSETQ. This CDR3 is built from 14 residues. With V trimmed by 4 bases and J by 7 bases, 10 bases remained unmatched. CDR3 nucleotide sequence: TGCGCCAGCAGCACCGATGGGACAGCCCTTGGCTACACCTTC. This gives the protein CASSTDGTALGYTF.

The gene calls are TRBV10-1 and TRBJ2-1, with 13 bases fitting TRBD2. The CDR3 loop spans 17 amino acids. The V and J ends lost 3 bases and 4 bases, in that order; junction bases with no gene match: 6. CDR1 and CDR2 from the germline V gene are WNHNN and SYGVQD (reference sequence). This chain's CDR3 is CASSDYRLAGGYNEQFF. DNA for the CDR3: TGCGCCAGCAGTGATTATCGACTAGCGGGAGGTTACAATGAGCAGTTCTTC.

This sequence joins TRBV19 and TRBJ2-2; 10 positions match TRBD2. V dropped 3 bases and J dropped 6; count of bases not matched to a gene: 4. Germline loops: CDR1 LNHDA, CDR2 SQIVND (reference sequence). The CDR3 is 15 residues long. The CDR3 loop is CASSIPAGGAGELFF. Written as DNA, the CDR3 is TGTGCCAGTAGTATCCCAGCGGGAGGGGCCGGGGAGCTGTTTTTT.

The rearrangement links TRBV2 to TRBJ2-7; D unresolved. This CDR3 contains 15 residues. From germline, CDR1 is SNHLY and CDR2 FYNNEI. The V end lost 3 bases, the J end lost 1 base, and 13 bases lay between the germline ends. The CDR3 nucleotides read TGTGCCAGCAGTGAGCGGCAGTCAGTATCCTACGAGCAGTACTTC. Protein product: CASSERQSVSYEQYF.

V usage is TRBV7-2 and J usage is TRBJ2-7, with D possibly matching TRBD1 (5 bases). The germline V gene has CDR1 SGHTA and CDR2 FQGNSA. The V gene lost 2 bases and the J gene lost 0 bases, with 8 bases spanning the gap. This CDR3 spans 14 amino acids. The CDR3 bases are TGTGCCAGCAGCTTACAGGGATACTCCTACGAGCAGTACTTC. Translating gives CASSLQGYSYEQYF.

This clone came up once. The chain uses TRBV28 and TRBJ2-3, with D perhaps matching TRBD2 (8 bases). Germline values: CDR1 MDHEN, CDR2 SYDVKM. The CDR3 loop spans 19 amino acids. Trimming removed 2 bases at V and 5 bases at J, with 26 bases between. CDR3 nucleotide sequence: TGTGCCAGCAGTTTAACAGGGGAAGGGGCGGGAGGACGGGGAGATACGCAGTATTTT. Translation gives CASSLTGEGAGGRGDTQYF.

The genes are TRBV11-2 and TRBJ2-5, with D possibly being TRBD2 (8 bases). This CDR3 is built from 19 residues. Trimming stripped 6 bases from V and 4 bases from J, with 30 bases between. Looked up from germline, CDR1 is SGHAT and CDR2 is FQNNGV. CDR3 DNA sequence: TGTGCCAGCAGAGGGGGCCGCGAGCGGGGGAAACTCTTGGGAGAGACCCAGTACTTC. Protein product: CASRGGRERGKLLGETQYF.

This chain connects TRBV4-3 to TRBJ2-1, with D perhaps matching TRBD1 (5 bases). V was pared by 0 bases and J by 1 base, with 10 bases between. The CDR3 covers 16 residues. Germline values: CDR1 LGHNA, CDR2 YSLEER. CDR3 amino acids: CASSQDIGVSYNEQFF. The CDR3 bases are TGCGCCAGCAGCCAAGATATAGGGGTTTCCTACAATGAGCAGTTCTTC.

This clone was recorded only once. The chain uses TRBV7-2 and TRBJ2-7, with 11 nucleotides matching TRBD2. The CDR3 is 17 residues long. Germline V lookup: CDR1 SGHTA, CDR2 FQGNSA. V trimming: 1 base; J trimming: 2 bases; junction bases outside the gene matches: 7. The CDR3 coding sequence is TGTGCCAGCAGCTTAGTAGCTAGCGGGGGGCCGGCCTACGAGCAGTACTTC. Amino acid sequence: CASSLVASGGPAYEQYF.

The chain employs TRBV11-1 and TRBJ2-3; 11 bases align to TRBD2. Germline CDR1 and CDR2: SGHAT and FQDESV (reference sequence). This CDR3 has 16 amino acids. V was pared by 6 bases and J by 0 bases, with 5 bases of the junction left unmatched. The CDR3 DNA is TGTGCCAGCAGTTCTAGCGGGGGGTTTAGCACAGATACGCAGTATTTT. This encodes CASSSSGGFSTDTQYF.

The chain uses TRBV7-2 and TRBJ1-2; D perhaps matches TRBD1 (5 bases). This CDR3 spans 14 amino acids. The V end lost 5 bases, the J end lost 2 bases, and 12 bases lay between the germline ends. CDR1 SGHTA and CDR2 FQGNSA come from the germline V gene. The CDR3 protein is CASSHTTENYGYTF. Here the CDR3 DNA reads TGTGCCAGCAGCCATACGACAGAGAACTATGGCTACACCTTC. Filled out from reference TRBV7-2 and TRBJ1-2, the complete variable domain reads GAGVSQSPSNKVTEKGKDVELRCDPISGHTALYWYRQSLGQGLEFLIYFQGNSAPDKSGLPSDRFSAERTGGSVSTLTIQRTQQEDSAVYLCASSHTTENYGYTFGSGTRLTVV.